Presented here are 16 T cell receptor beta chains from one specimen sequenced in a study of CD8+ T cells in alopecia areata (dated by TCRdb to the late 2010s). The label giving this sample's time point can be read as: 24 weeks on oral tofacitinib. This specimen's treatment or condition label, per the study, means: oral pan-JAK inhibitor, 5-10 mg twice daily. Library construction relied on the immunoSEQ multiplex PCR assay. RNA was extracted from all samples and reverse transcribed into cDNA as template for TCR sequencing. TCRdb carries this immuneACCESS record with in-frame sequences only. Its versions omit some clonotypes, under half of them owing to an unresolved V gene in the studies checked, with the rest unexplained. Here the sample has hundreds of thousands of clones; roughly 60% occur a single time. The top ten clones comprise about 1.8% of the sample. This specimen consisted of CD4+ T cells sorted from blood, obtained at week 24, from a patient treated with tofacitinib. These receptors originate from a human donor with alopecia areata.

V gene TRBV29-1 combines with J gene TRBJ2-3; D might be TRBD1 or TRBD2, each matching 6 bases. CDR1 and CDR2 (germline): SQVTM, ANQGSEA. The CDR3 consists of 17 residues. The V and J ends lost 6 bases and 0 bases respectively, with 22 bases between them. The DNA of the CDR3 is TGCAGCGTCTTAGGGGGGATTATAGTGGGAAGCACAGATACGCAGTATTTT. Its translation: CSVLGGIIVGSTDTQYF.

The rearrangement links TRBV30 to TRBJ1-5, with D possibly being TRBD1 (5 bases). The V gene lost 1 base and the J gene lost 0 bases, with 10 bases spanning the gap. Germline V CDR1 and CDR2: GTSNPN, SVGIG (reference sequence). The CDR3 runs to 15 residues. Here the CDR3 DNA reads TGTGCCTGGAGTGGGGACTACTATAGCAATCAGCCCCAGCATTTT. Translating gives CAWSGDYYSNQPQHF.

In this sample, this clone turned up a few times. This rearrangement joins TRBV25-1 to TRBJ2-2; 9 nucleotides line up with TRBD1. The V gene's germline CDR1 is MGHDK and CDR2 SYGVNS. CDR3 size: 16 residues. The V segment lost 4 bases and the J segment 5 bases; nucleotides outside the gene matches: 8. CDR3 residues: CASSGPGTGLTGELFF. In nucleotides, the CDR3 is TGTGCCAGCAGTGGACCCGGGACAGGGTTAACCGGGGAGCTGTTTTTT.

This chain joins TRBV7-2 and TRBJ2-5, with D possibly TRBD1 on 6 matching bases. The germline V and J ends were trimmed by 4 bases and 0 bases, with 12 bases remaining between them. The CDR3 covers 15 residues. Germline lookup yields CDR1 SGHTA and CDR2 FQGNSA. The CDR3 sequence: CASSSGHRYQETQYF. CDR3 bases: TGTGCCAGCAGCTCGGGACACCGGTACCAAGAGACCCAGTACTTC.

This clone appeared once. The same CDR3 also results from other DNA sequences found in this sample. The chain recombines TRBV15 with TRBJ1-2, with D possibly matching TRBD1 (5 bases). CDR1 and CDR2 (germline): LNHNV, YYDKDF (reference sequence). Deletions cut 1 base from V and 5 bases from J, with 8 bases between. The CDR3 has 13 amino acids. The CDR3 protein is CATSRAGGYGYTF. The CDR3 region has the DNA TGTGCCACCAGCAGAGCGGGGGGGTATGGCTACACCTTC.

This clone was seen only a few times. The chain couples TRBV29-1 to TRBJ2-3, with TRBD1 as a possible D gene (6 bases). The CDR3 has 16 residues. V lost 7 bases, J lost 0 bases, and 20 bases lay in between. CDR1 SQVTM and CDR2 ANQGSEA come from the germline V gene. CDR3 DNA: TGCAGCGGAGGACAGCGTCTTTATTCTAGCACAGATACGCAGTATTTT. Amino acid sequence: CSGGQRLYSSTDTQYF.

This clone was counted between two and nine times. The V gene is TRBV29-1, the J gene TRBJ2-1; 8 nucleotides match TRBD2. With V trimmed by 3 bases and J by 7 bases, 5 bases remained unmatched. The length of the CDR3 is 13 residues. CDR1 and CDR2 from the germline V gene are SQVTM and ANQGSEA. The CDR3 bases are TGCAGCGTTGACCGGGGGGGGCGGAATGAGCAGTTCTTC. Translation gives CSVDRGGRNEQFF.

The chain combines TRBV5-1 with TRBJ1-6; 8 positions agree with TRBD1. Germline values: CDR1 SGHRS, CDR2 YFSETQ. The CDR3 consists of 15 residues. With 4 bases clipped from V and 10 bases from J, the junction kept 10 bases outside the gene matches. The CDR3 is CASSTDRGVGSPLHF. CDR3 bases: TGCGCCAGCAGCACCGACAGGGGTGTCGGGTCACCCCTCCACTTT.

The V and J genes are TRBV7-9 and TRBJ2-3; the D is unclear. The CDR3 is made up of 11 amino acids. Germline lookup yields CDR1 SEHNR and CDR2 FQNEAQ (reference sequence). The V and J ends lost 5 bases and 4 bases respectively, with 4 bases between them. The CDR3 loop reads CASSVPDTQYF. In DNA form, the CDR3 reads TGTGCCAGCAGCGTCCCAGATACGCAGTATTTT.

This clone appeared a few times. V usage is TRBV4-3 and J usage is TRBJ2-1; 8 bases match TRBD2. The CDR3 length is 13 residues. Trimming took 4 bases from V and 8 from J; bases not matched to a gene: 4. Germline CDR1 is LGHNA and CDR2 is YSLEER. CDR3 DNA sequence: TGCGCCAGCAGCCCCGGACTAGCCGATGAGCAGTTCTTC. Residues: CASSPGLADEQFF.

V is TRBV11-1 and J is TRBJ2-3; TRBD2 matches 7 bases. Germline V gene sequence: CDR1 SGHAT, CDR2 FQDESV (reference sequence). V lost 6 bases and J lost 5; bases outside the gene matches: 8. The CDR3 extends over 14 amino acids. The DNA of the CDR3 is TGTGCCAGCAGTCGGACTAGAAGTCTAGATACGCAGTATTTT. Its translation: CASSRTRSLDTQYF.

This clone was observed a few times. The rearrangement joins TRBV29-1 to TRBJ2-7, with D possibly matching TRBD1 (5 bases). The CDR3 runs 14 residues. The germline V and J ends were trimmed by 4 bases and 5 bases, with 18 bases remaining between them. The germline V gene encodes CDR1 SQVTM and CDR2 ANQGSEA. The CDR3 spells CSVGQGFRGNEQYF. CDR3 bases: TGCAGCGTTGGGCAGGGTTTCCGAGGTAACGAGCAGTACTTC.

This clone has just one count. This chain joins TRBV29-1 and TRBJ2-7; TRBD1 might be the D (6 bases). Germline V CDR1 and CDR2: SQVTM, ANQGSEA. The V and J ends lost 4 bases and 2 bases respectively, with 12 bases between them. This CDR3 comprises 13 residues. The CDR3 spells CSVGPTGTYEQYF. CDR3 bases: TGCAGCGTTGGCCCTACAGGGACCTACGAGCAGTACTTC.

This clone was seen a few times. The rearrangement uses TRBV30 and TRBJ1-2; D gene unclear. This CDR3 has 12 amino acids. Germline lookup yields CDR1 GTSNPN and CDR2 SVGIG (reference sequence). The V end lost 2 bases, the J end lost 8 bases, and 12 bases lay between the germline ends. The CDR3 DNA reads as TGTGCCTGGAGTCCGGGGTTGACCGGCTACACCTTC. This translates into CAWSPGLTGYTF.

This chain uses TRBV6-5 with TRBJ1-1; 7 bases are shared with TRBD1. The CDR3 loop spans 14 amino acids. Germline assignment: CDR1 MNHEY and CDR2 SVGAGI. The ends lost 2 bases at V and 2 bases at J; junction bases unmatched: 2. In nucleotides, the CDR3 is TGTGCCAGCAGTTACGGACAGGCTAACACTGAAGCTTTCTTT. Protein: CASSYGQANTEAFF.

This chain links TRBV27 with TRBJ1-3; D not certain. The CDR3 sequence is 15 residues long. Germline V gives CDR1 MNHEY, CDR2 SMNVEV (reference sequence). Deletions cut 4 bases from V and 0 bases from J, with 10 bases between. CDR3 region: CASSSFWGSGNTIYF. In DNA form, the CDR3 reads TGTGCCAGCAGTTCGTTCTGGGGCTCTGGAAACACCATATATTTT.